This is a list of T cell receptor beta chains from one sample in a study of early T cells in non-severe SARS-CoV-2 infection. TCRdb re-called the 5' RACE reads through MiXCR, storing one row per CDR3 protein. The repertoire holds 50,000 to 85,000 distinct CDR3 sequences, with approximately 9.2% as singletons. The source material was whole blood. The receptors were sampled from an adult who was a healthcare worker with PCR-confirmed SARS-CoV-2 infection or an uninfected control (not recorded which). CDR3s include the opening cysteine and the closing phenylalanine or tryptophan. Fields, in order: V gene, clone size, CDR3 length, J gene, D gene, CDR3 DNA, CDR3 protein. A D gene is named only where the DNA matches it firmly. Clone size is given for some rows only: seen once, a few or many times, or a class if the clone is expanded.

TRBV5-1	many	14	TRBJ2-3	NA	TGCGCCAGCAGCTTGACGGGACTTTTAGATACGCAGTATTTT	CASSLTGLLDTQYF
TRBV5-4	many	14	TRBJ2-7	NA	TGTGCCAGCAGCTCTGAGGCACAGGGTTACGAGCAGTACTTC	CASSSEAQGYEQYF
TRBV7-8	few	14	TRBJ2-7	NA	TGTGCCAGCAAGCGAAGGGCAGAGTCCTACGAGCAGTACTTC	CASKRRAESYEQYF
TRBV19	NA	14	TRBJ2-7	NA	TGTGCCAGTACCCCGACAGGAGATAGCTACGAGCAGTACTTC	CASTPTGDSYEQYF
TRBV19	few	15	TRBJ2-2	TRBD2	TGTGCCAGTCAAAGCGGGACTAGAGACACCGGGGAGCTGTTTTTT	CASQSGTRDTGELFF
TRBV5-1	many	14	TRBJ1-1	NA	TGCGCCAGCAGCCCGCAGGGCCCGAACACTGAAGCTTTCTTT	CASSPQGPNTEAFF
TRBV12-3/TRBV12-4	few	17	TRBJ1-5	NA	TGTGCCAGCAGTCCCCACCGGGTGACAGTACCCAATCAGCCCCAGCATTTT	CASSPHRVTVPNQPQHF
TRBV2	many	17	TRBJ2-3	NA	TGTGCCAGCAGTGAAGCGGACACCCCCGCAAATGCAAATACGCAGTATTTT	CASSEADTPANANTQYF
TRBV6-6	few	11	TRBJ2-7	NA	TGTGCCAGCAGGCGCTCCTACGAGCAGTACTTC	CASRRSYEQYF
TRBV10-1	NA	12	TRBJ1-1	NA	TGCGCCAGCATTAGGGGGAACACTGAAGCTTTCTTT	CASIRGNTEAFF
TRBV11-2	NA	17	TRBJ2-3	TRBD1	TGTGCCAGCAGCTTAGGAAGGACAGGTCCTAGCACAGATACGCAGTATTTT	CASSLGRTGPSTDTQYF
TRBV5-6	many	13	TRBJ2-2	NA	TGTGCCAGCAGCCTGCGGCGGACCGGGGAGCTGTTTTTT	CASSLRRTGELFF
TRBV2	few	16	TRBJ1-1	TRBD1	TGTGCCAGCAGTCCGGGACAGACCCTCCGGTACACTGAAGCTTTCTTT	CASSPGQTLRYTEAFF
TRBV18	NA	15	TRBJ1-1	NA	TGTGCCAGCTCACGATCGGTGACGCCGAACACTGAAGCTTTCTTT	CASSRSVTPNTEAFF
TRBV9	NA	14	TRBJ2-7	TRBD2	TGTGCCAGCAGCGGTAGCGGGAGGGTCTCCGAGCAGTACTTC	CASSGSGRVSEQYF
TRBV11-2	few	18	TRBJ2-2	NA	TGTGCCAGCAGCTTATTTCGGTCGGGGAACGCGAACACCGGGGAGCTGTTTTTT	CASSLFRSGNANTGELFF
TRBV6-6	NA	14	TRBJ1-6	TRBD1	TGTGCCAGCAACACAGGGGGACCAGAATCACCCCTCCACTTT	CASNTGGPESPLHF
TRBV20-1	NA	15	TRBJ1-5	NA	TGCAGTGCTAGAAACGTGGGTTATAGCAATCAGCCCCAGCATTTT	CSARNVGYSNQPQHF
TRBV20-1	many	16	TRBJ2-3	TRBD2	TGCAGTGCTAGAGAGGTCAGCGGGAGGTCCCCAGATACGCAGTATTTT	CSAREVSGRSPDTQYF
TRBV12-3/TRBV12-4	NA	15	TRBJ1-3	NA	TGTGCCAGCAGGCCGCCGGGGGACCCTGGAAACACCATATATTTT	CASRPPGDPGNTIYF
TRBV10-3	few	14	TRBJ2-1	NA	TGTGCCATCAGTGACCCCCCAGTCGTGCGGGAGCAGTTCTTC	CAISDPPVVREQFF
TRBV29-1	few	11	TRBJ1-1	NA	TGCAGCGTTGAATGGGACACTGAAGCTTTCTTT	CSVEWDTEAFF
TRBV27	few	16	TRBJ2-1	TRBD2	TGTGCCAGCAGTGCTATGACTAGCGACGGCTACAATGAGCAGTTCTTC	CASSAMTSDGYNEQFF
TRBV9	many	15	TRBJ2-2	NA	TGTGCCAGCAGCGTAGGAGGGGACGGCACCGGGGAGCTGTTTTTT	CASSVGGDGTGELFF
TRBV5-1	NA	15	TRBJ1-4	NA	TGCGCCAGCAGCTTGGTATCAGCGAGCGATGAAAAACTGTTTTTT	CASSLVSASDEKLFF
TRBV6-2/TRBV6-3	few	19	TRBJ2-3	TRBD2	TGTGCCAGCAGTTATGTACTGAGGACTAGCGGGATTAGCACAGATACGCAGTATTTT	CASSYVLRTSGISTDTQYF
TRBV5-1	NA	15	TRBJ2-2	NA	TGCGCCAGCAGCTTGGAGACACAGGGCACCGGGGAGCTGTTTTTT	CASSLETQGTGELFF
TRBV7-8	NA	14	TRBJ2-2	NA	TGTGCCAGCAGCTTTGCGGAGAACACCGGGGAGCTGTTTTTT	CASSFAENTGELFF
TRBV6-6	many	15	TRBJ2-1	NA	TGTGCCAGCAGTTACTCAGGCCAGACCTACAATGAGCAGTTCTTC	CASSYSGQTYNEQFF
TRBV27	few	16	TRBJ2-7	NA	TGTGCCAGCAGTAGCCCCGCCGGAATCAGCTCCTACGAGCAGTACTTC	CASSSPAGISSYEQYF
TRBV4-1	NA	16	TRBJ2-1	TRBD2	TGCGCCAGCAGCCATCCTGGGGCTAGCGGCCACAATGAGCAGTTCTTC	CASSHPGASGHNEQFF
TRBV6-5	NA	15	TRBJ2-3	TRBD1	TGTGCCAGCAGTTCCCAGGGGGTTCCTGGAGATACGCAGTATTTT	CASSSQGVPGDTQYF
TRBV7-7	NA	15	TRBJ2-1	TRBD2	TGTGCCAGCAGCTTAGCGATTGGACTAGCAACTGAGCAGTTCTTC	CASSLAIGLATEQFF
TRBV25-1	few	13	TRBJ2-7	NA	TGTGCCAGCAGTGAATCTGGTCGCCACGAGCAGTACTTC	CASSESGRHEQYF
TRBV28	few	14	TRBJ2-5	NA	TGTGCCAGCAGTCACCGGGATCGCCAAGAGACCCAGTACTTC	CASSHRDRQETQYF
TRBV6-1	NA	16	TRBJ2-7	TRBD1	TGTGCCAGCAGTGAAGCTGTCGGGACAGGGGCCTACGAGCAGTACTTC	CASSEAVGTGAYEQYF
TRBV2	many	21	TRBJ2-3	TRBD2	TGTGCCAGCAGTAGACCCGACAGACGGACTAGCGGGAGGGCCTCAACAGATACGCAGTATTTT	CASSRPDRRTSGRASTDTQYF
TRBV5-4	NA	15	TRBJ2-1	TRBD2	TGTGCCAGCAGCTTTGACAGCGGGAAATGGAATGAGCAGTTCTTC	CASSFDSGKWNEQFF